This T cell receptor beta chain was sequenced in a study of T cells after posttransplantation cyclophosphamide. With respect to this clone: Its antigen is not known.

Assay used: immunoSEQ multiplex PCR; TCRdb lists only in-frame clones, some missing. The table records roughly 32,000 clones, about 89% of them present only once. Points from the study as a whole: Later blood repertoires were often dominated by clones from the donor CD8+ memory compartment. Blood and skin or GI T cell repertoires showed limited TRB overlap.

Trimming stripped 6 bases from V and 7 bases from J, with 18 bases between. In germline, CDR1 is LNHDA, CDR2 SQIVND (reference sequence). The CDR3 contains 14 residues. The naive gate required viable CD3+CD4+ or CD3+CD8+ cells with CCR7+CD45RA+CD45RO-CD95-CD27+CD28+ phenotype. Sequences were obtained from naive CD4+ T cells sorted from PBMCs. The clonotype originates from a woman in her sixties in good health, CMV-negative, and a related stem cell transplant donor. The chain employs TRBV19 and TRBJ1-2; D is uncertain. CDR3 residues: CASSTAGRKTGYTF. The CDR3 DNA reads as TGTGCCAGTAGCACCGCCGGGAGGAAGACTGGCTACACCTTC.